This T cell receptor beta chain was sequenced during a study of T cells in Graves' hyperthyroidism and ophthalmopathy. Study-wide points: Most clonotypes expanded in thyroid above 0.001 were likewise present in blood.

For this clonotype: Its specificity is not known.

Using RNA transcripts as the source, TCR beta CDR3 regions were amplified. The primer set for the first-round RT-PCR of the TCR CDR3 was HTBI. TCRdb recomputed calls from the multiplex PCR reads with MiXCR, one row per CDR3 protein. The sample carries roughly 500,000 distinct CDR3 sequences, over 45% recorded once. The sequence was collected from an adult woman with Graves' disease, either hyperthyroidism or ophthalmopathy (not recorded which). The source material was peripheral blood or thyroid tissue (not recorded which).

This chain's CDR3 is CTSSESGLGAQHF. The CDR3 nucleotides are TGTACCAGCAGCGAATCAGGTTTGGGGGCCCAGCATTTT. The rearrangement joins TRBV7-2 to TRBJ1-5; possibly TRBD1 for D (5 bases). Per the germline V gene, CDR1 is SGHTA and CDR2 is FQGNSA. The CDR3 sequence is 13 residues long. Trimming cost V 5 bases and J 11 bases, with 16 bases left between them.